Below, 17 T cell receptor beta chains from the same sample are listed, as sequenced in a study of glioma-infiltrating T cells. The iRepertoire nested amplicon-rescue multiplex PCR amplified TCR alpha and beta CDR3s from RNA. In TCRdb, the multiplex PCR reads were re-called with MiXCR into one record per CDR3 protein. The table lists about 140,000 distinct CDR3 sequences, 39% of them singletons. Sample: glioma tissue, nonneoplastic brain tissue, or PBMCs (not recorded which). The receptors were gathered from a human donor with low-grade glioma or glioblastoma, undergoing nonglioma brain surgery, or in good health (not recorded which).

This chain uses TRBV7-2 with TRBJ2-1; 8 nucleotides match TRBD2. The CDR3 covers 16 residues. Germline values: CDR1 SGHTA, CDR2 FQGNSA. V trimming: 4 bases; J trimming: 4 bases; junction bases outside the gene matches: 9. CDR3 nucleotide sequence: TGTGCCAGCAGCTCCTCCGGGGCGGGGGGTTACAATGAGCAGTTCTTC. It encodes CASSSSGAGGYNEQFF.

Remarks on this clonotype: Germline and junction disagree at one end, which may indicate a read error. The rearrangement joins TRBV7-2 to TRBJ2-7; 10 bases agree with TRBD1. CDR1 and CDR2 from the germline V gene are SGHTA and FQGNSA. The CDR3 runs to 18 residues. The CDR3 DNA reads TGTGCCCGCAGCTTAGATCGGAGCTCCGGGACAGGGGCCTACGAGCAGTACTTC. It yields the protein CARSLDRSSGTGAYEQYF.

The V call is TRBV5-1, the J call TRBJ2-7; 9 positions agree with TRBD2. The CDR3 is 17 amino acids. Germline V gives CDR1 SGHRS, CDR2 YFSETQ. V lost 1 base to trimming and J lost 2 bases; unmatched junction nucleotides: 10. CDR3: CASSLTLLSGRTYEQYF. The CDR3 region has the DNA TGCGCCAGCAGCTTGACCCTCCTTAGCGGGAGAACCTACGAGCAGTACTTC.

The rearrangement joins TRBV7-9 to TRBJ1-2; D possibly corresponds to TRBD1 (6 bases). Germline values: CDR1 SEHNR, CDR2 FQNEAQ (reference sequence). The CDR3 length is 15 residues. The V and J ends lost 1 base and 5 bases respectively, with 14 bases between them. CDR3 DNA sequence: TGTGCCAGCAGCTTAGTGAACAGGGTTGAGTATGGCTACACCTTC. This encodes CASSLVNRVEYGYTF.

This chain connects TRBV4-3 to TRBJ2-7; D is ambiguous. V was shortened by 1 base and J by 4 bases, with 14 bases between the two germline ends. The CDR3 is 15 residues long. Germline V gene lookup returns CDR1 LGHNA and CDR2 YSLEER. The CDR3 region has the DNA TGCGCCAGCAGCCAAGGTCACGGCGGCGCTTACGAGCAGTACTTC. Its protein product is CASSQGHGGAYEQYF.

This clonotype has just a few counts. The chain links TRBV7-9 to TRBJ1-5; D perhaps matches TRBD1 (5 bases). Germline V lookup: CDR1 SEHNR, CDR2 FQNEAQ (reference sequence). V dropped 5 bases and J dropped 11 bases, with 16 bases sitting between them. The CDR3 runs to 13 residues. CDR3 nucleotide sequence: TGTGCCAGCAGCAACCAGGGCGCGCAAGCCCAGCATTTT. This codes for CASSNQGAQAQHF.

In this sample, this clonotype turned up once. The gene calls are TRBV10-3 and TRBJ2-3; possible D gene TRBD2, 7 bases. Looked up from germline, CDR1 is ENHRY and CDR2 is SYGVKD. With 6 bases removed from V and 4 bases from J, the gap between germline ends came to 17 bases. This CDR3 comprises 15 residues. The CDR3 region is CAISQAPGGADTQYF. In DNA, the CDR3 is TGTGCCATCAGCCAGGCCCCGGGGGGCGCAGATACGCAGTATTTT.

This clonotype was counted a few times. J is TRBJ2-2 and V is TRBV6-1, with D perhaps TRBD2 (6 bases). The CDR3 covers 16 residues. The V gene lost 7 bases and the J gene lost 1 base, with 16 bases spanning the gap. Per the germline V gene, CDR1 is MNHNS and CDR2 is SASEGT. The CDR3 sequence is CASIDQGLLNTGELFF. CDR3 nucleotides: TGTGCCAGCATAGACCAGGGACTGCTGAACACCGGGGAGCTGTTTTTT.

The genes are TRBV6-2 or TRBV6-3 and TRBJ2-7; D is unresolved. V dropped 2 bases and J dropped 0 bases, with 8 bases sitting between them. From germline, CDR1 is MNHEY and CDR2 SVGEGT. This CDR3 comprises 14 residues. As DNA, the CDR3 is TGTGCCAGCAGTTACATAGGCGACTCCTACGAGCAGTACTTC. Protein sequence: CASSYIGDSYEQYF.

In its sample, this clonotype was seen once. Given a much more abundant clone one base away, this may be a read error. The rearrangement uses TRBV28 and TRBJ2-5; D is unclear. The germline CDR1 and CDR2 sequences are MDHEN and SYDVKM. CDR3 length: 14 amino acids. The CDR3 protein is CASSLSLEQETKYF. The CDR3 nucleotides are TGTGCCAGCAGTTTGTCGTTGGAACAAGAGACCAAGTACTTC.

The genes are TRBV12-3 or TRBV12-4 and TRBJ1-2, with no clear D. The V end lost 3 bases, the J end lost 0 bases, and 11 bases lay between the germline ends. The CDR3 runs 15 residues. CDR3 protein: CASSLGGIANYGYTF. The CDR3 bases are TGTGCCAGCAGTTTGGGTGGGATTGCTAACTATGGCTACACCTTC.

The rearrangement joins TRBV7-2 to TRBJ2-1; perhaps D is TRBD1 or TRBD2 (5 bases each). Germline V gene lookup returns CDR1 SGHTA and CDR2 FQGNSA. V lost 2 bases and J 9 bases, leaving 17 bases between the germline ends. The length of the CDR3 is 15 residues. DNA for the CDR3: TGTGCCAGCAGCTTAAGAGGGGTGGAAATGGTTGAGCAGTTCTTC. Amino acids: CASSLRGVEMVEQFF.

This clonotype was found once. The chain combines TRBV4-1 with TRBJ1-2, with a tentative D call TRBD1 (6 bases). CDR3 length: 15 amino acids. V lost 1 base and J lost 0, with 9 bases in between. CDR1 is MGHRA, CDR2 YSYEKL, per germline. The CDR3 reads CASSQGDRSNYGYTF. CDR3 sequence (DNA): TGCGCCAGCAGCCAAGGAGACAGGTCTAACTATGGCTACACCTTC.

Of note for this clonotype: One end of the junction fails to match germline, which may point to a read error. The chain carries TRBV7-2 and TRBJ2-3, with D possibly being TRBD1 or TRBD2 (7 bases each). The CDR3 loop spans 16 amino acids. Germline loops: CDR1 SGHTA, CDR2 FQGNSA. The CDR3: CARSLASGQGADTQYF. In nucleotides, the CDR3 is TGTGCCCGCAGCTTAGCTAGCGGCCAGGGGGCAGATACGCAGTATTTT.

CDR3 nucleotide sequence: TGTGCCAGCAGCCCCTCCGGGACAGGGGACTACGAGCAGTACTTC. It specifies CASSPSGTGDYEQYF. This chain joins TRBV25-1 and TRBJ2-7, with TRBD1 matching 10 bases. The CDR3 spans 15 residues. The V gene end was trimmed by 6 bases and the J gene end by 3 bases; junction bases not matched to a gene: 8. The germline gives CDR1 MGHDK, CDR2 SYGVNS.

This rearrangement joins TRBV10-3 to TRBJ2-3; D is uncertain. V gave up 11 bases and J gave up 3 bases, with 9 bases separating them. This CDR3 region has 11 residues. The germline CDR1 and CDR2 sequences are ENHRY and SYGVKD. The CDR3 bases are TGTGCCGCCAGGCTGACAGATACGCAGTATTTT. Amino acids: CAARLTDTQYF.

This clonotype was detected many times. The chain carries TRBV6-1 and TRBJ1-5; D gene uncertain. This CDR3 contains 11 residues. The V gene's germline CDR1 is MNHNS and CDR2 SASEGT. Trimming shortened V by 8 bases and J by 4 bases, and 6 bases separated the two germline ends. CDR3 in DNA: TGTGCCAGCGGACTAAATCAGCCCCAGCATTTT. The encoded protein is CASGLNQPQHF.